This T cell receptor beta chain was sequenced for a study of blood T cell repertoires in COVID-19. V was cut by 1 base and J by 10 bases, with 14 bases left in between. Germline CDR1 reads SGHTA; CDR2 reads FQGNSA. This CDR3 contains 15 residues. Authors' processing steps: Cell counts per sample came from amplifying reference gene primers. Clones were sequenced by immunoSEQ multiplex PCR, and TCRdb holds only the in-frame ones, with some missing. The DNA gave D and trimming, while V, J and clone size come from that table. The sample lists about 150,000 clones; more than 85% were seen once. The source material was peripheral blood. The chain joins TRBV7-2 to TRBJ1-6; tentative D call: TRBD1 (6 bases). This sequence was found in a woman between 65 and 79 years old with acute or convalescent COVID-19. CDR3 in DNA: TGTGCCAGCAGCTTAGTACAGGGCTTTGTCTCACCCCTCCACTTT. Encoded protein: CASSLVQGFVSPLHF.